This T cell receptor beta chain was sequenced in a study of T-cell memory formation after mild COVID-19. Study details: TCR clusters were mostly confined to one donor each.

Using its own MiXCR run on the 5' RACE reads, TCRdb lists one record per CDR3 protein. Of 500,000 to 550,000 distinct CDR3 sequences listed, 20% are singletons. This clonotype was detected only a few times. Germline V gene data show CDR1 as MNHEY and CDR2 as SVGEGT. The CDR3 runs to 14 residues. The V segment lost 2 bases and the J segment 4 bases; nucleotides outside the gene matches: 5. Specimen: PBMCs or a T cell subset sorted from them (not recorded which). The sequence was obtained from an adult woman who had mild COVID-19 (a few samples of this study predate the infection). Cell type and time point are not known. The chain recombines TRBV6-2 or TRBV6-3 with TRBJ2-7; 7 positions match TRBD2. The CDR3 sequence: CASSYTAGGYEQYF. CDR3 bases: TGTGCCAGCAGTTACACAGCCGGGGGGTACGAGCAGTACTTC.